This T cell receptor (beta chain) comes out of a study of T-cell memory formation after mild COVID-19. A single record per CDR3 protein comes from TCRdb applying MiXCR to the 5' RACE reads. Among approximately 260,000 distinct CDR3 sequences listed, more than 15% were seen once. This clonotype occurred many times. CDR3 length: 12 amino acids. CDR1 DFQATT and CDR2 SNEGSKA come from the germline V gene (reference sequence). V dropped 2 bases and J dropped 0 bases, with 4 bases sitting between them. What was sequenced was PBMCs or a T cell subset sorted from them (not recorded which). The TCR sequence derives from a man aged 18 to 29 who had mild COVID-19 (a few samples of this study predate the infection). Cell type and time point are not known. The chain couples TRBV20-1 to TRBJ2-5, with D unclear. The CDR3 coding sequence is TGCAGTGCTAGATCCGACCAAGAGACCCAGTACTTC. This sequence encodes CSARSDQETQYF.